This TCR beta chain is drawn from a study of untreated major depressive disorder. This clone was seen just once. Its specificity is not known. Clones were sequenced by immunoSEQ multiplex PCR, and TCRdb holds only the in-frame ones, with some missing. Found here are about 21,000 clones, 85% to 95% of them singletons; the top ten hold roughly 0.31%. Germline CDR1 SGDLS, CDR2 YYNGEE. The CDR3 runs to 15 residues. Deletions cut 3 bases from V and 0 bases from J, with 10 bases between. Overall study results and limits: Sequencing comparisons covered only three preselected Vbeta families.

The TCR comes from a man aged 25-45 years in good health. Sequencing used CD4+ T cells from PBMCs. The rearrangement uses TRBV9 and TRBJ2-1, with D hard to call. CDR3 residues: CASSADGSSYNEQFF. CDR3 nucleotide sequence: TGTGCCAGCAGCGCGGACGGAAGCTCCTACAATGAGCAGTTCTTC.